The rows below give T cell receptor beta chains drawn from one sample of a study of PD-L1 blockade in urothelial cancer. Data came from immunoSEQ multiplex PCR; TCRdb stores just in-frame clones and leaves some out. The data contain around 130,000 clones, roughly 84% of them singletons. The sample in question was PBMCs, obtained around atezolizumab (anti-PD-L1) treatment. Receptors originate from a man aged 50-59 years with urothelial cancer. Each CDR3 is given with its conserved first and last residue. The D gene is left open where the match is weak. For some rows the clone size is stated as once, few or many, or as a class when expanded; others skip it.

J	D	V	size	DNA	CDR3
TRBJ2-1	.	TRBV5-1	once	TGCGCCAGCAGCCGCCAGGCGTCTTACAATGAGCAGTTCTTC	CASSRQASYNEQFF
TRBJ1-2	TRBD1	TRBV19	.	TGTGCCAGTACCTACGACAGGGGCTATGGCTACACCTTC	CASTYDRGYGYTF
TRBJ2-2	TRBD1	TRBV4-1	.	TGCGCCAGCAGCCCAACCGGGACAGCGAACACCGGGGAGCTGTTTTTT	CASSPTGTANTGELFF
TRBJ2-6	TRBD1	TRBV23-1	.	TGCGCCAGCAGGGGGACAGGGGGCTTACCCGATAGCTCTGGGGCCAACGTCCTGACTTTC	CASRGTGGLPDSSGANVLTF
TRBJ2-7	.	TRBV18	.	TGTGCCAGCTCACCCAAATTTATCGACAGGCAGTACTTC	CASSPKFIDRQYF
TRBJ2-7	.	TRBV5-4	.	TGTGCCAGCAGCTTGCCCAACTACGAGCAGTACTTC	CASSLPNYEQYF
TRBJ2-5	TRBD2	TRBV29-1	.	TGCAGCGTTGAAGGCGGGGGGGTGACCCAGTACTTC	CSVEGGGVTQYF
TRBJ1-1	.	TRBV5-1	.	TGCGCCAGCAGCTTGGCCTACGACAGTGAAGCTTTCTTT	CASSLAYDSEAFF
TRBJ2-1	.	TRBV5-1	.	TGCGCCAGCAGCTTGGTTTCCGGGACCTACAATGAGCAGTTCTTC	CASSLVSGTYNEQFF
TRBJ2-3	.	TRBV5-1	.	TGCGCCAGCAGCCTCGTGGGACATATCACAGATACGCAGTATTTT	CASSLVGHITDTQYF
TRBJ2-1	TRBD2	TRBV9	.	TGTGCCAGCAGCGGTCGGGACTACTTATACAATGAGCAGTTCTTC	CASSGRDYLYNEQFF
TRBJ2-3	TRBD2	TRBV14	once	TGTGCCAGCAGCCAAGGGTACAGACTAGCGGGGGACACAGATACGCAGTATTTT	CASSQGYRLAGDTDTQYF
TRBJ2-1	TRBD1	TRBV7-2	once	TGTGCCAGCAGCCTTGCAGGACAGGTGAAGTACAATGAGCAGTTCTTC	CASSLAGQVKYNEQFF
TRBJ2-2	.	TRBV7-2	.	TGTGCCAGCAGCTTAGGACTAGCCGGGGAGCTGTTTTTT	CASSLGLAGELFF
TRBJ2-7	.	TRBV7-9	.	TGTGCCAGCAGCTCCTCCGGGATGATATACGAGCAGTACTTC	CASSSSGMIYEQYF
TRBJ2-5	.	TRBV7-9	.	TGTGCCAGCAGCTTAGAAGTTGGCTACCAAGAGACCCAGTACTTC	CASSLEVGYQETQYF